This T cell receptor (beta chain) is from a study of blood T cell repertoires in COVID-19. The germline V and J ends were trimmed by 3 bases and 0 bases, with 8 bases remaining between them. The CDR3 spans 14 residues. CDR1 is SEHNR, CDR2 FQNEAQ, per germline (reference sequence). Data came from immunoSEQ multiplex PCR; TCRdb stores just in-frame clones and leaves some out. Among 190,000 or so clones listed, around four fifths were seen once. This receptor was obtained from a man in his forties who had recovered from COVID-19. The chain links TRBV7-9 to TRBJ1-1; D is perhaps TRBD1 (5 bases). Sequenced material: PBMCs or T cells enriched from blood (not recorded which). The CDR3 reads CASSFAQVNTEAFF. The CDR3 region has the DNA TGTGCCAGCAGCTTTGCACAGGTGAACACTGAAGCTTTCTTT.